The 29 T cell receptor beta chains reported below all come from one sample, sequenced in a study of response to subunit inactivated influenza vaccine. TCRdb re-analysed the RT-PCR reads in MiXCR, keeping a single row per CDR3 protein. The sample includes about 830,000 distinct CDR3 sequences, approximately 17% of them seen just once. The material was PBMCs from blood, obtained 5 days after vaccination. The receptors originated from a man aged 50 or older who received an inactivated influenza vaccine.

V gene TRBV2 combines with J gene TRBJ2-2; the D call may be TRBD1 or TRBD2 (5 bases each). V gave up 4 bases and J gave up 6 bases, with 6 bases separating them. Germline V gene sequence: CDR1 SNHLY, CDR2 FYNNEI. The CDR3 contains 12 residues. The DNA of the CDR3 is TGTGCCAGCAGTGTGGGACCCGGGGAGCTGTTTTTT. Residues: CASSVGPGELFF.

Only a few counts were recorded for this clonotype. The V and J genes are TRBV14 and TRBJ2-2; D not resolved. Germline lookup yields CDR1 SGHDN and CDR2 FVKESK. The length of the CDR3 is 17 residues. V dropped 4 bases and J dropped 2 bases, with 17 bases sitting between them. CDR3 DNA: TGTGCCAGCAGCCGGTTCGGGCAGATAAAAAACACCGGGGAGCTGTTTTTT. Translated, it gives CASSRFGQIKNTGELFF.

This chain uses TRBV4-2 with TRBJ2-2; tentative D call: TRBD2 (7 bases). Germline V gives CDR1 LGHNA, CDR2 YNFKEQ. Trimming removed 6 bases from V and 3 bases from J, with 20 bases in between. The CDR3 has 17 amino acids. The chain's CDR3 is CASSRRGGAGDTGELFF. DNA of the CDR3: TGTGCCAGCAGTAGAAGAGGGGGGGCAGGGGACACCGGGGAGCTGTTTTTT.

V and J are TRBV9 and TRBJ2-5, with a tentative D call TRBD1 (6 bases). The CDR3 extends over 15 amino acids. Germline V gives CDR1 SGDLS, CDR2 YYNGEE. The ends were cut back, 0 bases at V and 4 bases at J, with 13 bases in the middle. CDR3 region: CASSVGSGVGETQYF. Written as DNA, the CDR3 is TGTGCCAGCAGCGTAGGATCAGGGGTTGGAGAGACCCAGTACTTC.

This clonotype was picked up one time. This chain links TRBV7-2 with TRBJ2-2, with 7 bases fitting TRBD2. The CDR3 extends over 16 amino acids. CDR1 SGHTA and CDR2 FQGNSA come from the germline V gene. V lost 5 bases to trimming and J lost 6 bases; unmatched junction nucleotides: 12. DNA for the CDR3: TGTGCCAGCAGCCGCGCCGGGACTACCGCGGCCGGGGAGCTGTTTTTT. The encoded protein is CASSRAGTTAAGELFF.

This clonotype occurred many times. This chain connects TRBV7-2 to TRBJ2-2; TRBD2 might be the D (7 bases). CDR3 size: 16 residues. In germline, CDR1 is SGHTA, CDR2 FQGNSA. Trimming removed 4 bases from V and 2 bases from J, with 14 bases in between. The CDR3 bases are TGTGCCAGCAGCTCAAGGGGGAGGGCCAACACCGGGGAGCTGTTTTTT. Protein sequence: CASSSRGRANTGELFF.

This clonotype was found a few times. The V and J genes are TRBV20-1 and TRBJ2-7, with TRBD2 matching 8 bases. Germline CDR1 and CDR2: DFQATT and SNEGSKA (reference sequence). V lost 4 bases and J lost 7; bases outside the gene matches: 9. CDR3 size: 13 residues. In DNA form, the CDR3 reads TGCAGTGCTACGTCGGGGGGGCCGGGGGAGCAGTACTTC. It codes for CSATSGGPGEQYF.

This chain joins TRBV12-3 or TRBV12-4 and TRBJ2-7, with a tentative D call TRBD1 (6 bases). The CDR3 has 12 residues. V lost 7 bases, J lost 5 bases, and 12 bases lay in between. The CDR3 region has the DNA TGTGCCAGCACCAGGGGTATCAACGAGCAGTACTTC. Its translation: CASTRGINEQYF.

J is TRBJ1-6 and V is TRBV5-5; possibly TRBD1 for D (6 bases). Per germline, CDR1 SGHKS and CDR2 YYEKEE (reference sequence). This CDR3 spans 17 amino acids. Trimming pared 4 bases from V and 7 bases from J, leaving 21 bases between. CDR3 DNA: TGTGCCAGCAGCCGGACCGGGACACACCTCTGGAATTCACCCCTCCACTTT. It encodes CASSRTGTHLWNSPLHF.

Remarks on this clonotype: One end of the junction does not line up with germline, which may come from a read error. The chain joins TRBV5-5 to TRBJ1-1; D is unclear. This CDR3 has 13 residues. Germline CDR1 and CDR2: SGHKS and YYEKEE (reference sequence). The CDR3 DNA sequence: TGTGCCAGCCGCTTGATGCCAGACTCTGAAGCTTTCTTT. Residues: CASRLMPDSEAFF. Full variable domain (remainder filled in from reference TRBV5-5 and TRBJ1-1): DAGVTQSPTHLIKTRGQQVTLRCSPISGHKSVSWYQQVLGQGPQFIFQYYEKEERGRGNFPDRFSARQFPNYSSELNVNALLLGDSALYLCASRLMPDSEAFFGQGTRLTVV.

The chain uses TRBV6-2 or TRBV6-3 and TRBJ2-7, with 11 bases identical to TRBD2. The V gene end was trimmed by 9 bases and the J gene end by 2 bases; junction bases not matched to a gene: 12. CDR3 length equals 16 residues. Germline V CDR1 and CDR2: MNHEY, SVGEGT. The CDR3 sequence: CASEEATSGGTYEQYF. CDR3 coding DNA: TGTGCCAGTGAAGAAGCTACTAGCGGGGGAACCTACGAGCAGTACTTC.

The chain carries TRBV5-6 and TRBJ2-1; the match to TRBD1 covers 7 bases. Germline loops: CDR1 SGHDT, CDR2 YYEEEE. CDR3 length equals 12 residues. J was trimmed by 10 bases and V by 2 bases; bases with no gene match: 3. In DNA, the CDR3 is TGTGCCAGCAGCTTCACAGGGGTCGAGCAGTTCTTC. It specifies CASSFTGVEQFF. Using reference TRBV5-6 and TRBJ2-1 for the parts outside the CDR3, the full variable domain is DAGVTQSPTHLIKTRGQQVTLRCSPKSGHDTVSWYQQALGQGPQFIFQYYEEEERQRGNFPDRFSGHQFPNYSSELNVNALLLGDSALYLCASSFTGVEQFFGPGTRLTVL.

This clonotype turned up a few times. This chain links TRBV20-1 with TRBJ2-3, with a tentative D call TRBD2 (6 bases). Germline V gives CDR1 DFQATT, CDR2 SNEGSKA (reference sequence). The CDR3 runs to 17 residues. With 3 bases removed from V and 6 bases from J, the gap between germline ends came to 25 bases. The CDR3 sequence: CSARSFGLGGGSDTQYF. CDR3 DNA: TGCAGTGCTAGGAGTTTTGGTTTAGGTGGGGGGTCTGATACGCAGTATTTT.

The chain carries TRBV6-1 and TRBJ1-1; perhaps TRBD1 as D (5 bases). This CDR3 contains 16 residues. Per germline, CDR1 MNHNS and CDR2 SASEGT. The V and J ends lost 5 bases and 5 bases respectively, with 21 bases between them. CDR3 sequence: CASSRDLGTIRTEAFF. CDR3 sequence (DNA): TGTGCCAGCAGTCGCGACCTCGGGACTATTCGGACTGAAGCTTTCTTT.

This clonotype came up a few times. CDR3 region: CASSSPLNTEAFF. CDR3 DNA sequence: TGTGCCAGCAGCTCCCCGCTGAACACTGAAGCTTTCTTT. The rearrangement uses TRBV9 and TRBJ1-1; D call uncertain. Germline V gene data show CDR1 as SGDLS and CDR2 as YYNGEE. Trimming left V 4 bases short and J 0 bases short, with 7 bases between. CDR3 length equals 13 residues.

CDR3 bases: TGTGCCAGCCAACCGGGACACTCAGGGACCGGGGAGCTGTTTTTT. Encoded protein: CASQPGHSGTGELFF. V and J are TRBV2 and TRBJ2-2, with D possibly matching TRBD1 (6 bases). Looked up from germline, CDR1 is SNHLY and CDR2 is FYNNEI. Trimming shortened V by 8 bases and J by 5 bases, and 18 bases separated the two germline ends. This CDR3 has 15 residues.

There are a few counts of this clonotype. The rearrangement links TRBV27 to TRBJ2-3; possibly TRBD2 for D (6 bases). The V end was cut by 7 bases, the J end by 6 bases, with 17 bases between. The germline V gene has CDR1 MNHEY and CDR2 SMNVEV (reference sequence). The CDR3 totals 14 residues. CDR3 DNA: TGTGCCAGCACAACAACACTAGCAGGTGATACGCAGTATTTT. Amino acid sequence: CASTTTLAGDTQYF.

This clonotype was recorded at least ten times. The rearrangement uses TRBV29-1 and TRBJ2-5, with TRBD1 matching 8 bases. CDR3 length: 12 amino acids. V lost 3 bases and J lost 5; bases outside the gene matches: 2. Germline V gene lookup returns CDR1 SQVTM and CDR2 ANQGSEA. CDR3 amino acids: CSVDYRGETQYF. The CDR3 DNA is TGCAGCGTTGACTACAGGGGGGAGACCCAGTACTTC.

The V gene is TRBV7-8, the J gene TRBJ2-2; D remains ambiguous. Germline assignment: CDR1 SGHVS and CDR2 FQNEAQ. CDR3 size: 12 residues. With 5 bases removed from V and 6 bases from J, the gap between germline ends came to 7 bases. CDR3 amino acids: CASSPYAGELFF. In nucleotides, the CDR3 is TGTGCCAGCAGCCCTTATGCCGGGGAGCTGTTTTTT.

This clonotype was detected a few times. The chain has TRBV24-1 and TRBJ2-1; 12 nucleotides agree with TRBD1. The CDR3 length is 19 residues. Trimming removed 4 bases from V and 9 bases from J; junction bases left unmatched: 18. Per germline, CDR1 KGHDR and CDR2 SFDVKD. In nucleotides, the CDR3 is TGTGCCACCAGTGAAACGGGACAGGGGGCGAGGTACGAGGCTGTTGAGCAGTTCTTC. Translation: CATSETGQGARYEAVEQFF.

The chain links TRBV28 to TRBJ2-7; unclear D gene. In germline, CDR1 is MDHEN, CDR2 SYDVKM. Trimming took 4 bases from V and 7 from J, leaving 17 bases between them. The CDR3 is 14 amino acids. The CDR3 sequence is CASSSSLVPFEQYF. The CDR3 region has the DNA TGTGCCAGCAGTTCTAGTCTCGTCCCTTTTGAGCAGTACTTC.

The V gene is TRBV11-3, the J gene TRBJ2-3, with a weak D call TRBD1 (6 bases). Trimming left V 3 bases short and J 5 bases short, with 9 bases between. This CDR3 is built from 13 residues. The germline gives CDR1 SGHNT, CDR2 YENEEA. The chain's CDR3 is CASSFVGGDTQYF. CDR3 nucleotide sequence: TGTGCCAGCAGCTTCGTAGGGGGAGATACGCAGTATTTT.

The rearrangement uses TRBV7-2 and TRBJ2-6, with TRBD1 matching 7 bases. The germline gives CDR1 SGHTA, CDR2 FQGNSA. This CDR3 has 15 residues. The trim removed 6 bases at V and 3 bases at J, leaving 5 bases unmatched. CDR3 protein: CASRDRVGGANVLTF. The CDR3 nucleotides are TGTGCCAGCAGAGACAGGGTTGGTGGGGCCAACGTCCTGACTTTC.

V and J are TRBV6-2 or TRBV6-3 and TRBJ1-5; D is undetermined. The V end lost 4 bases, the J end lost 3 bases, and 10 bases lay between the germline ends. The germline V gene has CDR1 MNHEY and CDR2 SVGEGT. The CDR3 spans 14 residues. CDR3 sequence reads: CASSSTGFNQPQHF. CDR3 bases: TGTGCCAGCAGTTCGACGGGATTCAATCAGCCCCAGCATTTT.

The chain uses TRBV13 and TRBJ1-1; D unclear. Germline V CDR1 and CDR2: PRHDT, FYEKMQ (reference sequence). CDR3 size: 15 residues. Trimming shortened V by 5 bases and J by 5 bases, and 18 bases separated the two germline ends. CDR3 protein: CASSPKERYRTEAFF. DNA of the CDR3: TGTGCCAGCAGCCCCAAAGAGCGGTATCGGACTGAAGCTTTCTTT. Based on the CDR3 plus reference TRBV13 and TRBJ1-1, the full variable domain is AAGVIQSPRHLIKEKRETATLKCYPIPRHDTVYWYQQGPGQDPQFLISFYEKMQSDKGSIPDRFSAQQFSDYHSELNMSSLELGDSALYFCASSPKERYRTEAFFGQGTRLTVV.

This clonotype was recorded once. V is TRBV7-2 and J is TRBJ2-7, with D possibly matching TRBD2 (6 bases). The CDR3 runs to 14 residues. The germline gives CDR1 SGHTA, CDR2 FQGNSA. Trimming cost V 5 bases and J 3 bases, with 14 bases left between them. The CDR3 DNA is TGTGCCAGCAGCCGCCGGGACTGGGACTACGAGCAGTACTTC. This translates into CASSRRDWDYEQYF. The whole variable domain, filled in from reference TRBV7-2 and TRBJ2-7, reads GAGVSQSPSNKVTEKGKDVELRCDPISGHTALYWYRQSLGQGLEFLIYFQGNSAPDKSGLPSDRFSAERTGGSVSTLTIQRTQQEDSAVYLCASSRRDWDYEQYFGPGTRLTVT.

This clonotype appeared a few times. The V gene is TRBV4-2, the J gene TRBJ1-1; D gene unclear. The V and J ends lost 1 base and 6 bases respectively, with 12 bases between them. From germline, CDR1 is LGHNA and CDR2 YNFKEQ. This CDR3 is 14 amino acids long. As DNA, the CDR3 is TGTGCCAGCAGCCAAGTCTCCAACCTTGCTGAAGCTTTCTTT. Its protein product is CASSQVSNLAEAFF.

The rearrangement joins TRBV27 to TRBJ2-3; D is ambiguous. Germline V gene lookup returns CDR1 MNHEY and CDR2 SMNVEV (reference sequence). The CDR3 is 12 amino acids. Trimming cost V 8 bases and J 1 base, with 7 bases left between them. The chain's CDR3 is CASGARTDTQYF. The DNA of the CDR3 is TGTGCCAGCGGAGCTCGCACAGATACGCAGTATTTT.

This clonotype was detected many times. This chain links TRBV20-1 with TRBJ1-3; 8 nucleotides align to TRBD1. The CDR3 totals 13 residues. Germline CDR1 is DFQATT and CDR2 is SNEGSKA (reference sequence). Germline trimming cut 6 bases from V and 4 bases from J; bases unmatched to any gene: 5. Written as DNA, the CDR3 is TGCAGTGCGGAGACAGGGGCAGGAAACACCATATATTTT. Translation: CSAETGAGNTIYF.